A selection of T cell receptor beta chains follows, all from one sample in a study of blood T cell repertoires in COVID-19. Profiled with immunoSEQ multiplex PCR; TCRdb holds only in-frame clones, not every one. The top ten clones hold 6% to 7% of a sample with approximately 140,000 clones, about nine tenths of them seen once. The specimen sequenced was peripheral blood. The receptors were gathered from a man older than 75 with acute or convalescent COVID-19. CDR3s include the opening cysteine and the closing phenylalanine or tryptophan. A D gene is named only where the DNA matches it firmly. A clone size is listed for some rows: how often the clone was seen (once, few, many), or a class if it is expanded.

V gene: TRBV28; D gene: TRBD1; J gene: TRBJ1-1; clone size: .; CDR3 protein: CASSLARQGSTEAFF; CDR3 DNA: TGTGCCAGCAGTTTGGCCCGACAGGGGAGCACTGAAGCTTTCTTT
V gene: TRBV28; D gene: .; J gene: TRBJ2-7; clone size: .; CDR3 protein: CASTREVGEQYF; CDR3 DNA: TGTGCCAGCACGAGGGAGGTCGGCGAGCAGTACTTC
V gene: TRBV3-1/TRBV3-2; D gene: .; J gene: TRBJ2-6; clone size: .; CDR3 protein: CASSPAGTGANVLTF; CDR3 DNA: TGTGCCAGCAGCCCGGCAGGGACTGGGGCCAACGTCCTGACTTTC
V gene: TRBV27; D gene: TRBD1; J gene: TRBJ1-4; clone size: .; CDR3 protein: CASRSGDRVVEKLFF; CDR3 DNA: TGTGCCAGCAGGTCCGGGGACAGGGTAGTTGAAAAACTGTTTTTT
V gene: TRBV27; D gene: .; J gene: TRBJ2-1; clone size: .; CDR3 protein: CASRAQGNYNEQFF; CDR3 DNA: TGTGCCAGCAGAGCGCAGGGCAACTACAATGAGCAGTTCTTC
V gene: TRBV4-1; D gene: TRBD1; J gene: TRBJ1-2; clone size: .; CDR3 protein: CASSQPPPGQGYGYTF; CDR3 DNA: TGCGCCAGCAGCCAACCTCCTCCGGGACAGGGGTATGGCTACACCTTC
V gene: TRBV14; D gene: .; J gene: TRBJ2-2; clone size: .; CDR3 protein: CASSQNTDRRELFF; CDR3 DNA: TGTGCCAGCAGCCAGAACACCGACAGGAGGGAGCTGTTTTTT
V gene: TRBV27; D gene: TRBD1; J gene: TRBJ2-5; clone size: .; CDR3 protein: CASSFMGQWLETQYF; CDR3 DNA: TGTGCCAGCAGTTTTATGGGACAGTGGTTAGAGACCCAGTACTTC
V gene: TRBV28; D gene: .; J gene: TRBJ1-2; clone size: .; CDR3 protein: CASSLWNSGSNYGYTF; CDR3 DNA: TGTGCCAGCAGTTTATGGAACAGTGGGTCTAACTATGGCTACACCTTC
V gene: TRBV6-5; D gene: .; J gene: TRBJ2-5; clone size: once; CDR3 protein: CASSRTIQETQYF; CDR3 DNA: TGTGCCAGCAGTCGGACAATTCAAGAGACCCAGTACTTC
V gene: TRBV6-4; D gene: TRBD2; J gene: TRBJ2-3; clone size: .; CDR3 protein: CASSTSGGASTQYF; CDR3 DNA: TGTGCCAGCAGTACTAGCGGGGGGGCAAGTACGCAGTATTTT
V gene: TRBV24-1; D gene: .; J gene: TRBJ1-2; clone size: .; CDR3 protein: CATSDIDGYTF; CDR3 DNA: TGTGCCACCAGTGATATAGATGGCTACACCTTC
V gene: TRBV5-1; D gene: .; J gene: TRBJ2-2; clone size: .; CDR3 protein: CASSGSGTPNTGELFF; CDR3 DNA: TGCGCCAGCAGCGGCTCCGGGACTCCGAACACCGGGGAGCTGTTTTTT
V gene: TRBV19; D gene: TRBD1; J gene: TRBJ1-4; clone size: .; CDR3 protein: CASRTGGGEREKLFF; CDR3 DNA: TGTGCCAGCCGGACAGGGGGTGGCGAACGGGAAAAACTGTTTTTT
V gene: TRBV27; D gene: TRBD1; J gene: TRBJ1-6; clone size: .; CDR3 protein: CASRLGQAGSSYNSPLHF; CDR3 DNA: TGTGCCAGCAGACTCGGACAGGCTGGTAGCTCCTATAATTCACCCCTCCACTTT
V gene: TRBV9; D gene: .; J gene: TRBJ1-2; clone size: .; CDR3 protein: CASSVAQGNYGYTF; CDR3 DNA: TGTGCCAGCAGCGTAGCCCAGGGCAACTATGGCTACACCTTC
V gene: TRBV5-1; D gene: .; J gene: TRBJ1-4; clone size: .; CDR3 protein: CASSFSGNNEKLFF; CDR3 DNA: TGCGCCAGCAGCTTCTCAGGAAATAATGAAAAACTGTTTTTT
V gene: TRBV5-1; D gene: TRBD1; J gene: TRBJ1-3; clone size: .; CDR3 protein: CASSPWRQGYSGNTIYF; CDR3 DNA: TGCGCCAGCAGCCCCTGGCGACAGGGTTACTCTGGAAACACCATATATTTT
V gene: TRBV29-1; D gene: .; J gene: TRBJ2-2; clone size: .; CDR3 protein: CSVSGQSTGELFF; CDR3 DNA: TGCAGCGTGTCGGGACAATCGACCGGGGAGCTGTTTTTT
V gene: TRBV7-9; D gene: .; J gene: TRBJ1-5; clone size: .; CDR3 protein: CASSLGPGNQPQHF; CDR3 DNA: TGTGCCAGCAGCTTAGGTCCAGGGAATCAGCCCCAGCATTTT
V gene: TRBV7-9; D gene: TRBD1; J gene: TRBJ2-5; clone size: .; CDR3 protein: CASSFSGTGIEETQYF; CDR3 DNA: TGTGCCAGCAGCTTTAGTGGGACAGGGATAGAAGAGACCCAGTACTTC
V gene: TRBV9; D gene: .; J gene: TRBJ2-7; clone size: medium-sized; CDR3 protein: CASSPTSKRVPYEQYF; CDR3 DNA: TGTGCCAGCAGCCCTACTTCTAAGCGGGTACCCTACGAGCAGTACTTC
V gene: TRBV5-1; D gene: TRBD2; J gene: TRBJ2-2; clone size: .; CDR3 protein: CASSLTGASGSTGELFF; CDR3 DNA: TGCGCCAGCAGCTTGACCGGGGCTAGCGGAAGCACCGGGGAGCTGTTTTTT
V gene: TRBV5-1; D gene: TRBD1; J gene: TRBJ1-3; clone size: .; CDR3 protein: CASSLAPGQIGNTIYF; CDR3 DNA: TGCGCCAGCAGCTTGGCCCCGGGACAGATTGGAAACACCATATATTTT
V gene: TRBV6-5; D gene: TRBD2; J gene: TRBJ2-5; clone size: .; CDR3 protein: CASRPGGGRKTQYF; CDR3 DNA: TGTGCCAGCAGACCCGGGGGGGGCCGGAAGACCCAGTACTTC
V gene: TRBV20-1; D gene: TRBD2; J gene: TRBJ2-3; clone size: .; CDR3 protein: CSASQLLAGVPDTQYF; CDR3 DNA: TGCAGTGCTAGTCAGCTTTTGGCGGGAGTTCCAGATACGCAGTATTTT
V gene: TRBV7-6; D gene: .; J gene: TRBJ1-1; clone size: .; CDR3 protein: CASSLGSGGGTEAFF; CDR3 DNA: TGTGCCAGCAGCTTAGGCAGCGGGGGGGGTACTGAAGCTTTCTTT
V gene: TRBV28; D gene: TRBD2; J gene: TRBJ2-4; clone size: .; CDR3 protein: CASRQGGGKNIQYF; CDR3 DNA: TGTGCCAGCCGTCAGGGCGGGGGCAAAAACATTCAGTACTTC
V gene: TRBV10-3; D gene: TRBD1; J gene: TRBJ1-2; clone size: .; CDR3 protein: CAISEGTGAPYGYTF; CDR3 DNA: TGTGCCATCAGTGAAGGGACAGGGGCTCCCTATGGCTACACCTTC
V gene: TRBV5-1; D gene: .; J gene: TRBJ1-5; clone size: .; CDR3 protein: CASSWGETEFYSNQPQHF; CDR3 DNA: TGCGCCAGCAGCTGGGGGGAGACAGAGTTCTATAGCAATCAGCCCCAGCATTTT
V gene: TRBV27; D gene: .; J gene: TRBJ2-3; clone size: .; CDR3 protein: CASKYDTGADTQYF; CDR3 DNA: TGTGCCAGCAAGTACGACACGGGAGCAGATACGCAGTATTTT
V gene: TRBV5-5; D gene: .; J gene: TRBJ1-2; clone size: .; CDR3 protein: CASSDKPETVYGYTF; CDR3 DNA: TGTGCCAGCAGCGATAAGCCTGAGACAGTCTATGGCTACACCTTC
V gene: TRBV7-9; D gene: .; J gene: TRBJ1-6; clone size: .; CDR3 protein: CATVAGLTGSPLHF; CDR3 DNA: TGTGCCACGGTGGCAGGCCTTACGGGATCACCCCTCCACTTT
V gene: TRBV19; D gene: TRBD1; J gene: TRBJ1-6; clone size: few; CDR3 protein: CASSIDRGNSPLHF; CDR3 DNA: TGTGCCAGTAGTATCGACAGGGGGAATTCACCCCTCCACTTT
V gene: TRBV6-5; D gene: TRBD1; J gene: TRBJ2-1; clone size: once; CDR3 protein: CASSYGTGTFNEQFF; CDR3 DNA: TGTGCCAGCAGTTACGGGACAGGGACCTTCAATGAGCAGTTCTTC
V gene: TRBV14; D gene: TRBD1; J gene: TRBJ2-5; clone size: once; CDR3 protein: CASSHEGAGETQYF; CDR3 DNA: TGTGCCAGCAGCCATGAGGGGGCTGGGGAGACCCAGTACTTC
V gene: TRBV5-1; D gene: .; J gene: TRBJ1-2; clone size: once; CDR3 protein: CASKADPRGGRYGYTF; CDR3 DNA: TGCGCCAGCAAGGCGGACCCCCGGGGGGGACGCTATGGCTACACCTTC
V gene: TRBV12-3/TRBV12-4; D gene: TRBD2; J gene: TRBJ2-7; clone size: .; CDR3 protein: CASSRTSGEQYF; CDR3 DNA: TGTGCCAGCAGCCGGACTAGTGGCGAGCAGTACTTC
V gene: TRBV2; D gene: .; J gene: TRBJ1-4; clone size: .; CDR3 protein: CASSEAGGTHNEKLFF; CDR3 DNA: TGTGCCAGCAGTGAAGCAGGAGGAACCCACAATGAAAAACTGTTTTTT
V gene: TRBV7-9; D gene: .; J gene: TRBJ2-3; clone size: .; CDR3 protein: CASSPRGQWSTDTQYF; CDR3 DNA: TGTGCCAGCAGCCCCCGGGGTCAGTGGAGCACAGATACGCAGTATTTT
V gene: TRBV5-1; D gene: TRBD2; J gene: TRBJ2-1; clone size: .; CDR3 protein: CASSKRTSGRGDEQFF; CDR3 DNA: TGCGCCAGCAGCAAACGGACTAGCGGGAGGGGCGATGAGCAGTTCTTC
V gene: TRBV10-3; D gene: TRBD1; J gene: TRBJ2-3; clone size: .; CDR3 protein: CAIRGQITSTDTQYF; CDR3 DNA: TGTGCCATCAGGGGACAGATCACTAGCACAGATACGCAGTATTTT
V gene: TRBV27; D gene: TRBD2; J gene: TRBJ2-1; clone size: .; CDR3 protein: CASSLVSGRAIYEQFF; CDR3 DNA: TGTGCCAGCAGTTTGGTTAGCGGGAGGGCCATCTATGAGCAGTTCTTC
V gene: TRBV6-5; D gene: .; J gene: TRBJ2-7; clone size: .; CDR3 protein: CASSLKGGGYQYEQYF; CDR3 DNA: TGTGCCAGCAGTTTAAAGGGCGGGGGCTATCAATACGAGCAGTACTTC
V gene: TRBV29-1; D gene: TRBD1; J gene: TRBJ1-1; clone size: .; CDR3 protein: CSVGKTGSDTEAFF; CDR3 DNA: TGCAGCGTCGGCAAGACAGGGAGTGACACTGAAGCTTTCTTT
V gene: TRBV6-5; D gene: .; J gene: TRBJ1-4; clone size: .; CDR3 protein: CASSYLRDGEKLFF; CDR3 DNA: TGTGCCAGCAGTTACCTCAGGGATGGTGAAAAACTGTTTTTT
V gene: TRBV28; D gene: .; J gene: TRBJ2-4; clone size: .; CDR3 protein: CASTSLLLAKNIQYF; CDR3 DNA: TGTGCCAGCACCTCACTCCTACTAGCCAAAAACATTCAGTACTTC
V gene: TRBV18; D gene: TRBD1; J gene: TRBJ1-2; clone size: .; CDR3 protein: CASSPGTGPGGYGYTF; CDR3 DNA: TGTGCCAGCTCACCGGGGACAGGCCCCGGGGGCTATGGCTACACCTTC
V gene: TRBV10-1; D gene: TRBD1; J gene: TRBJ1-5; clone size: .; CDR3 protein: CASSESCDRGSGQPQHF; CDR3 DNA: TGCGCCAGCAGTGAGTCGTGTGACAGGGGGTCGGGTCAGCCCCAGCATTTT
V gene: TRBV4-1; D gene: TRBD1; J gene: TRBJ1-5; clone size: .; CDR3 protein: CASSHDGTGDQPQHF; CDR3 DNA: TGCGCCAGCAGCCATGATGGGACAGGGGATCAGCCCCAGCATTTT
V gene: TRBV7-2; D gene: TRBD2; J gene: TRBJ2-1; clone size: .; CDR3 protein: CASSPRPLAGDNNEQFF; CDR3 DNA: TGTGCCAGCAGCCCCCGACCCCTAGCGGGGGATAACAATGAGCAGTTCTTC
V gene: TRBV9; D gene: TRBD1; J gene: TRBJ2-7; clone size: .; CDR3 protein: CASSGRDRGTYEQYF; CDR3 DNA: TGTGCCAGCAGCGGAAGGGACAGGGGAACGTACGAGCAGTACTTC